This TCR beta chain stems from a study of shared clonotypes between healthy human individuals. Some clones are missing from TCRdb's copy, which holds only in-frame ones; the method was immunoSEQ multiplex PCR. In the table there are over a million clones, roughly 96% of which are singletons. The CDR3 is made up of 16 amino acids. V shed 2 bases and J shed 7 bases, with 18 bases lying between them. The germline V gene has CDR1 SEHNR and CDR2 FQNEAQ (reference sequence). This sequence originates from a young man in good health. The material sequenced was naive CD4+ T cells sorted from blood. Subset described: CD45RA+ positively selected. The V and J genes are TRBV7-9 and TRBJ1-5; perhaps TRBD1 as D (6 bases). CDR3 sequence: CASSLSDWGARQPQHF. The CDR3 DNA is TGTGCCAGCAGCTTATCCGATTGGGGGGCCCGGCAGCCCCAGCATTTT.